These T cell receptor beta chains were read from a single sample in a study of CD8 T cells in ankylosing spondylitis. MiXCR was run by TCRdb on the 5' RACE reads, yielding one entry per CDR3 protein. Found here are about 240,000 distinct CDR3 sequences, 8.6% of them singletons; the top ten hold approximately 6.2%. Sequenced sample: blood, either unsorted or a sorted T cell fraction (not recorded which). The source is a male donor with ankylosing spondylitis or in good health (not recorded which). Both conserved end residues are part of each CDR3. D genes are given only for firm matches. Clone size appears in some rows only: once, few, many, or a class for an expanded clone.

D gene	J gene	V gene	clone size	CDR3 DNA	CDR3 protein
-	TRBJ1-5	TRBV20-1	many	TGCAGTGCTAGTTGGAGGTTACCGCAGGGGCAAGATCAGCCCCAGCATTTT	CSASWRLPQGQDQPQHF
-	TRBJ1-2	TRBV30	-	TGTGCCTGGATGTGGATGACAGCGAGACAACTCGACTATGGCTACACCTTC	CAWMWMTARQLDYGYTF
-	TRBJ1-4	TRBV5-5	many	TGTGCCAGCAGCTTGGACGGGACACCAACTAATGAAAAACTGTTTTTT	CASSLDGTPTNEKLFF
-	TRBJ2-1	TRBV20-1	many	TGCAGTGCTAGAGACGAGGGGCTCTCACACAATGAGCAGTTCTTC	CSARDEGLSHNEQFF
-	TRBJ1-1	TRBV30	few	TGTGCCTGGAGCTCAATTGGGGGAATTCGCCGGGGGGAAGCTTTCTTT	CAWSSIGGIRRGEAFF
-	TRBJ1-1	TRBV29-1	many	TGCAGCGCCGGCGGGTTAAGGAACACTGAAGCTTTCTTT	CSAGGLRNTEAFF
-	TRBJ1-1	TRBV7-8	many	TGTGCCAGCAGCCCTATATCAGGGAGGCCTGAAGCTTTCTTT	CASSPISGRPEAFF
-	TRBJ2-2	TRBV5-8	few	TGTGCCAGCAGGGCCGCAGGGGTCACCGGGGAGCTGTTTTTT	CASRAAGVTGELFF
-	TRBJ2-7	TRBV7-3	many	TGTGCCAGCAGCTTAATCCCGAGCTACGAGCAGTACTTC	CASSLIPSYEQYF
TRBD1	TRBJ2-3	TRBV5-1	many	TGCGCCACCAAAAGCAGGACAGGGGGCACAGATACGCAGTATTTT	CATKSRTGGTDTQYF
-	TRBJ2-3	TRBV7-8	-	TGTGCCAGCAGCTTAAACTGGCGCCATGTTTATTTT	CASSLNWRHVYF
-	TRBJ2-7	TRBV9	many	TGTGCCAGCAGCGTATCTGGCCAGGCTAACTACGAGCAGTACTTC	CASSVSGQANYEQYF
-	TRBJ2-2	TRBV29-1	many	TGCAGCGTGGGTGGGAGAATCGGGGAGCTGTTTTTT	CSVGGRIGELFF
-	TRBJ2-5	TRBV10-3	many	TGTGCCATCATGCCCCCGGACGCCAAAGAGACCCAGTACTTC	CAIMPPDAKETQYF
-	TRBJ2-3	TRBV11-2	many	TGTGCCAGCAGACTAGGGGGGGTAGGAGGGGATACGCAGTATTTT	CASRLGGVGGDTQYF
-	TRBJ2-2	TRBV20-1	few	TGCAGTGCAGCAAATTGGGGGGAGCTGTTTTTT	CSAANWGELFF
-	TRBJ1-5	TRBV7-2	many	TGTGCCAGCAGCAGGGACACCTATCAGCCCCAGCATTTT	CASSRDTYQPQHF
TRBD1	TRBJ2-3	TRBV20-1	many	TGCAGTGCTAGACACGGGACAGGGAGGGCAGATACGCAGTATTTT	CSARHGTGRADTQYF
-	TRBJ1-2	TRBV25-1	-	TGTGCCAGCAAGGGTGGGGGGGACTATGGCTACACCTTC	CASKGGGDYGYTF
-	TRBJ2-3	TRBV12-3/TRBV12-4	many	TGTGCCAGCAGTTTAGGGGGCCTATACTTGGCAGATACGCAGTATTTT	CASSLGGLYLADTQYF
TRBD1	TRBJ2-7	TRBV5-1	many	TGCGCCAGCAGCTGGAGGACAGGGCAAATCTACGAGCAGTACTTC	CASSWRTGQIYEQYF
-	TRBJ2-5	TRBV29-1	-	TGCAGCGTTGAAGCAGGGGGGGAGCCCCAGTACTTC	CSVEAGGEPQYF
TRBD1	TRBJ2-7	TRBV25-1	many	TGTGCCAGCAGTGACCTGGACAGGGGGCCCTACGAGCAGTACTTC	CASSDLDRGPYEQYF
-	TRBJ2-3	TRBV7-2	many	TGTGCCAGCAGCTTAGAGATTTCGGATTCAGATACGCAGTATTTT	CASSLEISDSDTQYF
TRBD1	TRBJ1-5	TRBV2	many	TGTGCCAGCAGTGATGACAGGGCCAGTTATTATAGCAATCAGCCCCAGCATTTT	CASSDDRASYYSNQPQHF
-	TRBJ1-1	TRBV7-9	many	TGTGCCAGCAGCTTATACGAAGGGCCTTTCCCTGAAGCTTTCTTT	CASSLYEGPFPEAFF
-	TRBJ2-4	TRBV21-1	many	TGTGCCAGCAGCAAAAAGTCAGGGGGGAACATTCAGTACTTC	CASSKKSGGNIQYF
-	TRBJ2-3	TRBV2	many	TGTGCCAGCAGTTGGACAGCCACAGATACGCAGTATTTT	CASSWTATDTQYF
-	TRBJ2-1	TRBV20-1	many	TGCAGTGCTAGAGATAACGGTGGGGAGCAGTTCTTC	CSARDNGGEQFF
TRBD2	TRBJ2-1	TRBV29-1	many	TGCAGGGGCGGGAGAGGGCTTAATGAGCAGTTCTTC	CRGGRGLNEQFF
TRBD2	TRBJ2-1	TRBV5-1	many	TGCGCCAGCAGCTTAAGCGGGAGAGGGAATGAGCAGTTCTTC	CASSLSGRGNEQFF
TRBD1	TRBJ1-1	TRBV6-2/TRBV6-3	many	TGTGCCAGCACCAGGGGGCTTAACACTGAAGCTTTCTTT	CASTRGLNTEAFF
TRBD1	TRBJ2-3	TRBV15	many	TGTGCCACCACGGGGACAGGGAGGCCAGATACGCAGTATTTT	CATTGTGRPDTQYF
-	TRBJ1-1	TRBV10-2	many	TGCGCCAGCAGTGAGTCGAGGGGAGGCACTGAAGCTTTCTTT	CASSESRGGTEAFF
-	TRBJ2-7	TRBV10-3	many	TGTGCCATCAGTGAGTCGACATCAGGGTACTCCTACGAGCAGTACTTC	CAISESTSGYSYEQYF
-	TRBJ2-5	TRBV20-1	many	TGCAGTGCTCATCTAGGGGGGGGGACCCAGTACTTC	CSAHLGGGTQYF
-	TRBJ2-1	TRBV7-2	many	TGTGCCAGCAGCTTAGCGAGGGCTTCATCCTACAATGAGCAGTTCTTC	CASSLARASSYNEQFF
-	TRBJ1-1	TRBV15	many	TGTGCCACCAGCAGAGATCTGATAGGGTCCGTGTCCGATGGGGACACTGAAGCTTTCTTT	CATSRDLIGSVSDGDTEAFF
-	TRBJ1-2	TRBV6-1	-	TGTGCCAGCAGTCGGCCCCGTGGGTTGGATGACTATGGCTACACCTTC	CASSRPRGLDDYGYTF
-	TRBJ1-1	TRBV5-1	many	TGCGCCAGCAGCTTAGAGGGGAGGAGGACTGAAGCTTTCTTT	CASSLEGRRTEAFF
TRBD1	TRBJ1-2	TRBV4-2	few	TGTGCCAGCAGCCAACGGGACAGGGGAGATGGCTACACCTTC	CASSQRDRGDGYTF
-	TRBJ2-5	TRBV7-9	-	TGTGCCAGCAGCTTTGGCGATCGGAGGTACCAAGAGACCCAGTACTTC	CASSFGDRRYQETQYF
-	TRBJ1-2	TRBV4-3	many	TGCGCCAGCAGCCGCGACCCAAAAGGTCCAGGGGGCTACACCTTC	CASSRDPKGPGGYTF
TRBD1	TRBJ2-7	TRBV10-3	many	TGTGCCACCGCGCCCGGGACAGGGGGCATCTACGAGCAGTACTTC	CATAPGTGGIYEQYF
-	TRBJ2-4	TRBV12-3/TRBV12-4	many	TGTGCCAGCAGTTTGAGTCAGGGGCATGAGGACATTCAGTACTTC	CASSLSQGHEDIQYF
-	TRBJ2-7	TRBV15	many	TGTGCCACCAGCAGAGTGGGTAGGGTTCACGAGCAGTACTTC	CATSRVGRVHEQYF
-	TRBJ1-5	TRBV11-2	many	TGTGCCAGCAGCTTAAGCGGAGCTAGCAATCAGCCCCAGCATTTT	CASSLSGASNQPQHF
TRBD2	TRBJ2-3	TRBV12-3/TRBV12-4	many	TGTGCCAGCAGTTTAAGTGGACTAGGTGCAGATACGCAGTATTTT	CASSLSGLGADTQYF
TRBD1	TRBJ2-4	TRBV6-2/TRBV6-3	few	TGTGCCAGCAGTTCACGGACAGGGGAGATCGGGGGCAACATTCAGTACTTC	CASSSRTGEIGGNIQYF
-	TRBJ2-1	TRBV20-1	many	TGCAGTGCAACGGGGCGAGGGTACAATGAGCAGTTCTTC	CSATGRGYNEQFF
-	TRBJ1-2	TRBV12-3/TRBV12-4	many	TGTGCCAGCAGTTTTGAGGGGGGAGGCTATGGCTACACCTTC	CASSFEGGGYGYTF
TRBD2	TRBJ2-7	TRBV29-1	many	TGCAGCGTTTCGTCGAGACTAGCGGTTTACGAGCAGTACTTC	CSVSSRLAVYEQYF